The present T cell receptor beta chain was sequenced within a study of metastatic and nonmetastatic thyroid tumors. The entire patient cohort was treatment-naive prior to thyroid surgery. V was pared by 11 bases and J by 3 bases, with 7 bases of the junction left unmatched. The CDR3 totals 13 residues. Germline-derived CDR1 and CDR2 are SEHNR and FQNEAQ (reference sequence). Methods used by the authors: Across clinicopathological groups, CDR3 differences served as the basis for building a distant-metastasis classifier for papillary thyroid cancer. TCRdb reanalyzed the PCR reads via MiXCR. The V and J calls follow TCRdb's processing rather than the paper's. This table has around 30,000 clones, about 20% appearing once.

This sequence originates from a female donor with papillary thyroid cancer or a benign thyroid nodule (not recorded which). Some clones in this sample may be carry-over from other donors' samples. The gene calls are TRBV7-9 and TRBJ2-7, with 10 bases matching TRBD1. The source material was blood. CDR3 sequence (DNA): TGTGCCTCGCGGGGACAGGGGAGCTACGAGCAGTACTTC. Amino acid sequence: CASRGQGSYEQYF.